This TCR beta chain originates from a study of OX40 agonist ivuxolimab in advanced cancers. Study in general: Averaging roughly 60 years in age, with a range of roughly 20 to 90, the cohort was approximately 83% male. Three patients responded partially, comprising one with hepatocellular carcinoma and two with cutaneous melanoma. Regarding the study as a whole: Expanded clones were, on average, more numerous among CD8+ T cells than CD4+.

Samples of blood were obtained at baseline, on cycle 4 day 1, and on cycle 7 day 1. In regard to this clone: Its cognate antigen is unknown.

This table comes from immunoSEQ multiplex PCR, and its TCRdb copy is limited to in-frame clones, with some not included. Of roughly 50,000 clones listed, approximately 86% are singletons. Germline CDR1 reads SQVTM; CDR2 reads ANQGSEA. The germline V and J ends were trimmed by 7 bases and 4 bases, with 17 bases remaining between them. The CDR3 contains 13 residues. This clonotype was obtained from an adult with an advanced solid tumor such as melanoma, head and neck, liver or kidney cancer. The sample consisted of CD4+ or CD8+ T cells sorted from blood, taken in a trial of the OX40 agonist ivuxolimab. The chain carries TRBV29-1 and TRBJ2-7; D tentatively reads TRBD1 or TRBD2 (6 bases each). The CDR3 sequence is CSASRGEGYEQYF. In DNA form, the CDR3 reads TGCAGCGCTTCGAGGGGGGAAGGTTACGAGCAGTACTTC.